This entry concerns a single TCR beta chain. Its antigen remains unidentified. The junction departs from the called germline gene at one end, perhaps through a read error. Random hexamers primed reverse transcription of roughly 0.5 to 1 ug RNA. The CDR3 of TCR beta was amplified by immunoSEQ multiplex PCR across 54 Vbeta and 13 Jbeta. TCRdb re-called the immunoSEQ multiplex PCR reads through MiXCR, storing one row per CDR3 protein. The sample holds approximately 83,000 distinct CDR3 sequences; 90% to 95% are singletons and the top ten take about 0.99%. These data are taken from a study of CD8 T cells in Susac syndrome. Study-level points and caveats: In total CD8+ repertoires, some 15 Susac-specific public clones were found, and five or six in CD8+ TEMRA repertoires.

Looked up from germline, CDR1 is DFQATT and CDR2 is SNEGSKA (reference sequence). This CDR3 is 15 amino acids long. This clonotype was obtained from a human donor with Susac syndrome. Sequencing was carried out using CD8+ T cells from PBMCs. This chain joins TRBV20-1 and TRBJ2-5, with 7 bases identical to TRBD1. CDR3 nucleotides: TGCAGTGCAGCGGCTCTAGGGACAGAGCAAGAGACCCGGTACTTC. Translation: CSAAALGTEQETRYF.